The 12 T cell receptor beta chains below come from one sample, sequenced in a study of blood T cell repertoires in COVID-19. Libraries were prepared by immunoSEQ multiplex PCR; TCRdb keeps only in-frame clonotypes and omits some of them. The sample lists about 300,000 clones; 80% to 90% were seen once. The sample consisted of peripheral blood. All receptors come from a woman aged 45-60 years with COVID-19, enrolled during active disease.

This clone was observed once. The rearrangement joins TRBV7-2 to TRBJ2-2, with D possibly matching TRBD1 (6 bases). V was cut by 5 bases and J by 5 bases, with 21 bases left in between. CDR1 and CDR2 from the germline V gene are SGHTA and FQGNSA. The CDR3 is 17 amino acids. CDR3: CASSLVTTVRGTGELFF. The DNA for the CDR3 is TGTGCCAGCAGCCTTGTAACCACGGTTAGGGGGACCGGGGAGCTGTTTTTT.

The CDR3 protein is CASTASGRWAGANVLTF. The CDR3 bases are TGTGCCAGTACTGCTAGCGGGAGGTGGGCTGGGGCCAACGTCCTGACTTTC. The genes are TRBV19 and TRBJ2-6; 11 bases fit TRBD2. With 7 bases clipped from V and 2 bases from J, the junction kept 7 bases outside the gene matches. Germline CDR1 LNHDA, CDR2 SQIVND (reference sequence). There are 17 residues in the CDR3.

The chain uses TRBV7-9 and TRBJ1-2; D is undetermined. Germline CDR1 reads SEHNR; CDR2 reads FQNEAQ (reference sequence). The CDR3 covers 13 residues. Trimming took 7 bases from V and 9 from J, leaving 18 bases between them. The CDR3 nucleotides read TGTGCCAGCAACTCTGGCTCCCCCGGGAGCTACACCTTC. Its translation: CASNSGSPGSYTF.

The chain joins TRBV7-8 to TRBJ2-3; 7 nucleotides line up with TRBD2. The CDR3 length is 22 residues. The J segment lost 0 bases and the V segment lost 6 bases, leaving 27 bases of the junction unmatched. The germline gives CDR1 SGHVS, CDR2 FQNEAQ. CDR3 region: CASRGRLKVAGWNAESTDTQYF. The CDR3 nucleotides read TGTGCCAGCAGGGGACGCCTAAAAGTAGCGGGTTGGAACGCCGAAAGCACAGATACGCAGTATTTT.

For the CDR3, the DNA is TGTGCCAGTAGTAACAGGGGTGGGAATGAAAAACTGTTTTTT. Translating it yields CASSNRGGNEKLFF. The chain joins TRBV19 to TRBJ1-4; 7 bases align to TRBD1. J lost 5 bases, V lost 4 bases, and 4 bases had no gene match. Germline loops: CDR1 LNHDA, CDR2 SQIVND (reference sequence). CDR3 length: 14 residues.

V gene TRBV11-2 combines with J gene TRBJ1-1; 10 nucleotides line up with TRBD1. From germline, CDR1 is SGHAT and CDR2 FQNNGV. The ends lost 2 bases at V and 5 bases at J; junction bases unmatched: 11. The CDR3 extends over 17 amino acids. The CDR3 bases are TGTGCCAGCAGCTTAAAGTGGACAGGGGGAAGTGAGACTGAAGCTTTCTTT. Its protein is CASSLKWTGGSETEAFF.

The chain employs TRBV11-2 and TRBJ2-1, with 7 positions matching TRBD2. V lost 6 bases to trimming and J lost 2 bases; unmatched junction nucleotides: 7. The CDR3 runs to 15 residues. Germline CDR1 SGHAT, CDR2 FQNNGV. The CDR3 nucleotides are TGTGCCAGCAGTCGGACTAGAAACCCCTACAATGAGCAGTTCTTC. It codes for CASSRTRNPYNEQFF.

The sample holds one count of this clone. This chain's CDR3 is CATTRRGNQPQHF. The CDR3 DNA reads TGTGCCACCACTCGGCGGGGCAATCAGCCCCAGCATTTT. V gene TRBV12-3 or TRBV12-4 combines with J gene TRBJ1-5; no clear D. The V end was cut by 10 bases, the J end by 2 bases, with 12 bases between. The CDR3 contains 13 residues.

The chain links TRBV27 to TRBJ2-7, with D maybe TRBD1 (5 bases). Trimming stripped 5 bases from V and 4 bases from J, with 12 bases between. Looked up from germline, CDR1 is MNHEY and CDR2 is SMNVEV (reference sequence). This CDR3 is built from 13 residues. The CDR3 bases are TGTGCCAGCAGTACGATAGGGGAATACGAGCAGTACTTC. Its protein product is CASSTIGEYEQYF.

V gene TRBV7-2 combines with J gene TRBJ2-7; D is perhaps TRBD1 (5 bases). Germline V lookup: CDR1 SGHTA, CDR2 FQGNSA. V shed 2 bases and J shed 7 bases, with 15 bases lying between them. The CDR3 loop spans 14 amino acids. This chain's CDR3 is CASSLQGSSWEQYF. The CDR3 coding sequence is TGTGCCAGCAGCTTACAGGGTTCGTCTTGGGAGCAGTACTTC.

On this clone itself: Other nucleotide sequences from this sample produce the same CDR3. V gene TRBV6-5 combines with J gene TRBJ1-3, with TRBD1 matching 7 bases. The CDR3 sequence is 14 residues long. Per the germline V gene, CDR1 is MNHEY and CDR2 is SVGAGI. V shed 6 bases and J 3 bases; nucleotides not matched to a gene: 5. For the CDR3, the DNA is TGTGCCAGCAGCCGCGGACAGGTTGGAAACACCATATATTTT. It is translated as CASSRGQVGNTIYF.

The chain combines TRBV6-5 with TRBJ1-5; D is perhaps TRBD1 (5 bases). The CDR3 totals 13 residues. Germline CDR1 is MNHEY and CDR2 is SVGAGI. The V end was cut by 5 bases, the J end by 2 bases, with 7 bases between. The CDR3 region has the DNA TGTGCCAGCAGTCTACAGGGCAATCAGCCCCAGCATTTT. Its protein is CASSLQGNQPQHF.